The sequence of this T cell receptor beta chain was determined in a study of T cell changes during pregnancy in multiple sclerosis. This clone has a count of ten or more. Germline CDR1 LGHNA, CDR2 YNFKEQ. The V end lost 4 bases, the J end lost 3 bases, and 13 bases lay between the germline ends. The CDR3 is made up of 14 amino acids. Produced via immunoSEQ multiplex PCR; TCRdb's table is partial and in-frame only. The top ten clones hold just over 8% of a sample with roughly 47,000 clones, roughly nine tenths of them seen once. The source material was CD8+ T cells from peripheral blood mononuclear cells, sampled in the second trimester of pregnancy. The source of this sequence is a female donor with multiple sclerosis, enrolled in a pregnancy study. V and J are TRBV4-2 and TRBJ2-7; D is ambiguous. The CDR3 sequence is CASSPKIAGYEQYF. CDR3 nucleotide sequence: TGTGCCAGCAGCCCCAAGATTGCCGGCTACGAGCAGTACTTC.